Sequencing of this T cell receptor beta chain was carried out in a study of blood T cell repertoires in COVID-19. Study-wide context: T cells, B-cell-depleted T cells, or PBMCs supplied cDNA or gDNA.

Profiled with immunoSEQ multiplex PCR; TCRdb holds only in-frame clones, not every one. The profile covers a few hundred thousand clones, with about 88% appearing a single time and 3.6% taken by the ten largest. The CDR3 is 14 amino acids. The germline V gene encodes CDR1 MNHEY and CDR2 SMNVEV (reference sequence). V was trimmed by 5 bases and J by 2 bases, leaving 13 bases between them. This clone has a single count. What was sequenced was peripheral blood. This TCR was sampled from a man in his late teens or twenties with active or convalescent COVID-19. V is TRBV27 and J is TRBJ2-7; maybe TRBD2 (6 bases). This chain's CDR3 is CASSQWGETYEQYF. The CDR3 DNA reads TGTGCCAGCAGTCAATGGGGGGAGACCTACGAGCAGTACTTC.